Detailed here is one T cell receptor (beta chain). What it binds is unknown. This may stem from a read error, because a much larger clone lies one nucleotide away. These data come from a study of molecular identifiers for immune sequencing clone quantification. Findings and limits, study-wide: With a barcode shared among identical TCR molecules, highly expanded clone sizes could be underestimated.

The V gene's germline CDR1 is MNHEY and CDR2 SVGAGI. The CDR3 consists of 14 residues. J gave up 4 bases and V 8 bases, and 6 bases lay outside the gene matches. Investigators produced naive CD8 libraries from about 19,000 to 1,100,000 sorted cells, drawing on 10%, 30% or 50% RNA. Previously described methods and listed TCR primers were used for bulk TCR libraries. TCRdb re-called the PCR reads through MiXCR, storing one row per CDR3 protein. The top ten hold roughly 0.81% of the sample, which has around 460,000 distinct CDR3 sequences, 20% to 25% seen once. The V and J genes are TRBV6-5 and TRBJ2-5, with 11 bases identical to TRBD1. This TCR came from a human donor in good health. Some libraries in this study had Jurkat cell RNA spiked in. The sequencing sample was made of naive CD8+ T cells from blood, with Jurkat cell RNA spiked in. Specified subset: FACS-sorted CD8+CD4-CCR7+CD45RA+ naive T cells. DNA of the CDR3: TGTGCCAGCTGCCGCGGACAGGGGGCAGAGACCCAGTACTTC. Translated, it gives CASCRGQGAETQYF.